These 27 T cell receptor beta chains came from one sample sequenced in a study of human T cells and chemical hapten exposure. Indicated time point: patch test 3, about 24 weeks after DPC sensitization. Treatment described: therapeutic diphenylcyclopropenone sensitization with weekly scalp DPC. In TCRdb, the RACE reads were re-called with MiXCR into one record per CDR3 protein. This table holds 97,000 or so distinct CDR3 sequences, 25% to 35% found once. The starting material was whole blood, obtained in connection with sensitization to the hapten diphenylcyclopropenone (DPC). The receptors were sampled from a man aged 35-49 years with alopecia areata. Some clones in this sample may be carry-over from other donors' samples.

The chain couples TRBV9 to TRBJ1-4, with D tentatively TRBD1 (5 bases). V dropped 0 bases and J dropped 7 bases, with 10 bases sitting between them. This CDR3 is built from 14 residues. Germline CDR1 SGDLS, CDR2 YYNGEE. CDR3 residues: CASSVEGWGEKLFF. CDR3 in DNA: TGTGCCAGCAGCGTAGAGGGGTGGGGTGAAAAACTGTTTTTT.

The chain uses TRBV6-2 or TRBV6-3 and TRBJ2-4, with 8 bases identical to TRBD2. This CDR3 is built from 18 residues. Germline V gives CDR1 MNHEY, CDR2 SVGEGT. Losses at the gene ends were 6 bases for V and 0 bases for J; bases not matched to a gene: 13. The CDR3 DNA follows: TGTGCCAGCAGCCACACTCTCGCGGGAGGCCTAGCCAAAAACATTCAGTACTTC. It codes for CASSHTLAGGLAKNIQYF.

This clonotype was detected a few times. V gene TRBV6-2 or TRBV6-3 combines with J gene TRBJ1-6; TRBD1 might be the D (5 bases). The CDR3 covers 15 residues. With 2 bases removed from V and 10 bases from J, the gap between germline ends came to 15 bases. Germline-derived CDR1 and CDR2 are MNHEY and SVGEGT. Written as DNA, the CDR3 is TGTGCCAGCAGTTACGGGACTTCTATCGGGTCACCCCTCCACTTT. It encodes CASSYGTSIGSPLHF.

V gene TRBV19 combines with J gene TRBJ2-2; no clear D. V was shortened by 6 bases and J by 1 base, with 6 bases between the two germline ends. In germline, CDR1 is LNHDA, CDR2 SQIVND (reference sequence). This CDR3 comprises 13 residues. The CDR3 nucleotides read TGTGCCAGTAGGCTACAGAACACCGGGGAGCTGTTTTTT. This encodes CASRLQNTGELFF.

V gene TRBV7-2 combines with J gene TRBJ2-1, with D hard to call. Deletions cut 1 base from V and 6 bases from J, with 13 bases between. From germline, CDR1 is SGHTA and CDR2 FQGNSA. This CDR3 comprises 15 residues. The CDR3 DNA sequence: TGTGCCAGCAGCTTAGGCCCGGGTTCAGCCAATGAGCAGTTCTTC. Amino acid sequence: CASSLGPGSANEQFF.

The chain couples TRBV12-3 or TRBV12-4 to TRBJ1-6; TRBD1 matches 10 bases. This CDR3 comprises 14 residues. Trimming took 6 bases from V and 10 from J; bases not matched to a gene: 6. CDR3 DNA: TGTGCCAGCAGGTGGACAGGGGGACGGTCACCCCTCCACTTT. Protein: CASRWTGGRSPLHF.

The rearrangement links TRBV12-3 or TRBV12-4 to TRBJ1-2; the D is unclear. V was trimmed by 3 bases and J by 2 bases, leaving 4 bases between them. The CDR3 is 12 amino acids. CDR3 loop: CASSFVNYGYTF. DNA of the CDR3: TGTGCCAGCAGTTTTGTGAACTATGGCTACACCTTC.

This clonotype was recorded only once. This chain uses TRBV20-1 with TRBJ2-3; the match to TRBD2 covers 9 bases. CDR3 size: 15 residues. V lost 3 bases and J lost 5; bases outside the gene matches: 9. Per the germline V gene, CDR1 is DFQATT and CDR2 is SNEGSKA (reference sequence). CDR3 region: CSASSREGRVDTQYF. Written as DNA, the CDR3 is TGCAGTGCTAGTTCGCGGGAGGGCCGGGTAGATACGCAGTATTTT.

The V call is TRBV28, the J call TRBJ2-5; the D gene is possibly TRBD1 (6 bases). V shed 3 bases and J shed 9 bases, with 20 bases lying between them. CDR3 length equals 15 residues. The germline CDR1 and CDR2 sequences are MDHEN and SYDVKM. CDR3 bases: TGTGCCAGCAGTTTCGGTTTTGGGGGCGCCGAGTCCCAGTACTTC. As protein: CASSFGFGGAESQYF.

This chain joins TRBV12-3 or TRBV12-4 and TRBJ2-2, with D perhaps being TRBD1 or TRBD2 (5 bases each). Between the trimmed V and J ends, which lost 3 bases and 4 bases, there was a span of 21 bases. There are 18 residues in the CDR3. The CDR3 region has the DNA TGTGCCAGCAGTTTGAGCGTACCGGGACCGGGCCCCACCGGGGAGCTGTTTTTT. This gives the protein CASSLSVPGPGPTGELFF.

The rearrangement joins TRBV4-1 to TRBJ2-7; TRBD2 might be the D (5 bases). This CDR3 contains 15 residues. V lost 1 base and J 7 bases, leaving 17 bases between the germline ends. The germline CDR1 and CDR2 sequences are MGHRA and YSYEKL. The CDR3: CASSQVGFTSGEQYF. Written as DNA, the CDR3 is TGCGCCAGCAGCCAAGTTGGCTTTACCTCGGGGGAGCAGTACTTC.

V usage is TRBV6-2 or TRBV6-3 and J usage is TRBJ2-7, with 7 bases matching TRBD2. Per germline, CDR1 MNHEY and CDR2 SVGEGT. The CDR3 sequence is 14 residues long. V was clipped by 3 bases and J by 4 bases; unmatched bases: 6. CDR3 nucleotides: TGTGCCAGCAGTTATCCGGCGGGAGAGTACGAGCAGTACTTC. Residues: CASSYPAGEYEQYF.

This chain uses TRBV20-1 with TRBJ2-3; 7 bases agree with TRBD2. CDR3 size: 16 residues. V was clipped by 1 base and J by 4 bases; unmatched bases: 11. Looked up from germline, CDR1 is DFQATT and CDR2 is SNEGSKA (reference sequence). In nucleotides, the CDR3 is TGCAGTGCTAGAGGGGGGAGCGGGACGAGGTCAGATACGCAGTATTTT. It encodes CSARGGSGTRSDTQYF.

The chain uses TRBV4-2 and TRBJ2-3; 7 bases fit TRBD2. CDR3 length: 16 amino acids. V shed 4 bases, J shed 0 bases, and the junction held 7 bases outside the gene matches. CDR1 LGHNA and CDR2 YNFKEQ come from the germline V gene. In nucleotides, the CDR3 is TGTGCCAGCAGCCGTTCTAGCGGAACTAGCACAGATACGCAGTATTTT. Protein: CASSRSSGTSTDTQYF.

DNA for the CDR3: TGTGCCAGCAGCTGGGGCGCTGCAACTAATGAAAAACTGTTTTTT. Translation gives CASSWGAATNEKLFF. The chain recombines TRBV6-5 with TRBJ1-4; D may be TRBD1 (5 bases). Trimming shortened V by 6 bases and J by 0 bases, and 11 bases separated the two germline ends. The germline CDR1 and CDR2 sequences are MNHEY and SVGAGI. This CDR3 region has 15 residues.

The chain employs TRBV10-3 and TRBJ2-3; the D gene could be TRBD1 or TRBD2 (5 bases each). The CDR3 totals 15 residues. Trimming took off 2 bases at V and 3 bases at J, with 12 bases between the two ends. The germline V gene encodes CDR1 ENHRY and CDR2 SYGVKD. CDR3 nucleotides: TGTGCCATCAGTGAGGGGACCGAGGGGACAGATACGCAGTATTTT. Translated, it gives CAISEGTEGTDTQYF.

A few counts support this clonotype. The V and J genes are TRBV12-3 or TRBV12-4 and TRBJ2-1; D is undetermined. V lost 6 bases and J 13 bases, leaving 16 bases between the germline ends. This CDR3 spans 12 amino acids. CDR3 sequence (DNA): TGTGCCAGCAGCTATAGGGCTGCCGCCCAGTTCTTC. It yields the protein CASSYRAAAQFF.

CDR3 sequence (DNA): TGTGCCACCAGCAGAGGACAGGGCTGGGAGTTGAATTCACCCCTCCACTTT. Residues: CATSRGQGWELNSPLHF. The chain combines TRBV15 with TRBJ1-6; 7 positions agree with TRBD1. With V trimmed by 1 base and J by 7 bases, 10 bases remained unmatched. The CDR3 is made up of 17 amino acids. Germline lookup yields CDR1 LNHNV and CDR2 YYDKDF (reference sequence).

CDR3 nucleotide sequence: TGCGCCAGCAGCTACTCATCTCGACAGGAAGAGACCCAGTACTTC. Protein sequence: CASSYSSRQEETQYF. V and J are TRBV5-1 and TRBJ2-5, with a weak D call TRBD1 (6 bases). V gave up 3 bases and J gave up 3 bases, with 15 bases separating them. Germline V lookup: CDR1 SGHRS, CDR2 YFSETQ. The CDR3 is 15 residues long.

This clonotype has a handful of counts. V and J are TRBV12-3 or TRBV12-4 and TRBJ2-1; D is perhaps TRBD1 or TRBD2 (5 bases each). The CDR3 has 14 residues. V was cut by 3 bases and J by 7 bases, with 13 bases left in between. CDR3 sequence: CASSFPGAGNEQFF. The CDR3 region has the DNA TGTGCCAGCAGTTTCCCCGGGGCCGGGAATGAGCAGTTCTTC.

This clonotype was counted between two and nine times. The chain is built from TRBV9 and TRBJ2-2; 7 nucleotides match TRBD1. CDR1 and CDR2 from the germline V gene are SGDLS and YYNGEE. The junction had 6 bases not matched to a gene; V was cut back by 3 bases and J by 7 bases. The CDR3 contains 14 residues. The CDR3 loop reads CASSEQGINGELFF. The CDR3 nucleotides are TGTGCCAGCAGCGAACAGGGGATTAACGGGGAGCTGTTTTTT.

This clonotype was observed a handful of times. The CDR3 DNA sequence: TGTGCCAGCAGTTCGGGGAGTGTGAGCAATGAGCAGTTCTTC. Protein: CASSSGSVSNEQFF. The chain links TRBV12-3 or TRBV12-4 to TRBJ2-1; D may be TRBD2 (5 bases). This CDR3 is built from 14 residues. V gave up 4 bases and J gave up 6 bases, with 13 bases separating them.

The rearrangement joins TRBV27 to TRBJ2-1; 7 bases map to TRBD2. Germline V lookup: CDR1 MNHEY, CDR2 SMNVEV (reference sequence). With V trimmed by 5 bases and J by 2 bases, 9 bases remained unmatched. This CDR3 contains 16 residues. The DNA for the CDR3 is TGTGCCAGCAGTACGCGGACTAGTAGGACCTACAATGAGCAGTTCTTC. Translation gives CASSTRTSRTYNEQFF.

V is TRBV6-5 and J is TRBJ2-7, with D tentatively TRBD1 (5 bases). The CDR3 covers 11 residues. With 0 bases removed from V and 11 bases from J, the gap between germline ends came to 8 bases. The germline CDR1 and CDR2 sequences are MNHEY and SVGAGI. CDR3: CASSYSGVEYF. CDR3 coding DNA: TGTGCCAGCAGTTACTCAGGGGTTGAGTACTTC.

CDR3 in DNA: TGCAGTGCTAGAGATCCGGTGACAGGGTCTGAAAAACTGTTTTTT. It codes for CSARDPVTGSEKLFF. The V call is TRBV20-1, the J call TRBJ1-4; TRBD1 matches 7 bases. Germline assignment: CDR1 DFQATT and CDR2 SNEGSKA (reference sequence). CDR3 size: 15 residues. V gave up 0 bases and J gave up 7 bases; unmatched junction bases: 8.

This clonotype was seen a handful of times. The chain carries TRBV7-8 and TRBJ2-1; 7 bases are shared with TRBD2. CDR3 length: 16 amino acids. The germline gives CDR1 SGHVS, CDR2 FQNEAQ. V was pared by 3 bases and J by 2 bases, with 7 bases of the junction left unmatched. The CDR3 coding sequence is TGTGCCAGCAGCTTCACGGAACTAGCGACCTACAATGAGCAGTTCTTC. Translating it yields CASSFTELATYNEQFF.

The chain uses TRBV7-9 and TRBJ2-7; 9 bases match TRBD1. J was trimmed by 7 bases and V by 5 bases; bases with no gene match: 12. Germline CDR1 is SEHNR and CDR2 is FQNEAQ (reference sequence). CDR3 length equals 15 residues. DNA for the CDR3: TGTGCCAGCAGCCTGGGGGGACAGGGAATCGGGGAGCAGTACTTC. This sequence encodes CASSLGGQGIGEQYF. Variable domain in full (rest from reference TRBV7-9 and TRBJ2-7): DTGVSQNPRHKITKRGQNVTFRCDPISEHNRLYWYRQTLGQGPEFLTYFQNEAQLEKSRLLSDRFSAERPKGSFSTLEIQRTEQGDSAMYLCASSLGGQGIGEQYFGPGTRLTVT.